A selection of T cell receptor beta chains follows, all from one sample in a study of regulatory T cells in long-lasting Graves disease. TCRdb passed the multiplex PCR reads through MiXCR, listing each CDR3 protein once. The sample gives 350,000 to 550,000 distinct CDR3 sequences, roughly 17% of which show up once; under 30% is in the top ten. These data were likewise used in another study, on T cells in Graves' hyperthyroidism and ophthalmopathy.

The input for sequencing was peripheral blood mononuclear cells (PBMCs), taken at new diagnosis, from a patient treated with antithyroid drugs. These receptors came from a woman under 30 with Graves disease. The CDR3 runs from the conserved cysteine through the conserved F or W. The D gene is left open where the match is weak. Some rows have no size entry. The others give once, few or many, or a class for an expanded clone.

TRBJ1-3	TRBV3-1	-	-	TGTGCCTGCAGTAGGGCTACTGGAAACACCATATATTTT	CACSRATGNTIYF
TRBJ1-6	TRBV14	-	-	TGTGCCAGCAGCCAACATACCCCCCAATCACCCCTCCACTTT	CASSQHTPQSPLHF
TRBJ2-5	TRBV6-2/TRBV6-3	few	-	TGTGCCAGCAGTCTTGAAGTGGGTCAGGGGGAGACCCAGTACTTC	CASSLEVGQGETQYF
TRBJ1-1	TRBV29-1	-	-	TGCAGCGCCTACAACACTGAAGCTTTCTTT	CSAYNTEAFF
TRBJ1-6	TRBV5-1	many	-	TGCGCCAGCAGCTTGGCGGCAGTTAATTCACCCCTCCACTTT	CASSLAAVNSPLHF
TRBJ1-1	TRBV12-3/TRBV12-4	-	-	TGTGCCAGCAGTTTAGCGCGGGTAGCAAACACTGAAGCTTTCTTT	CASSLARVANTEAFF
TRBJ2-1	TRBV20-1	many	TRBD2	TGCAGTGCTAGTAGGCTAGCGGGACGGTCAGAACGGCAGTTCTTC	CSASRLAGRSERQFF
TRBJ2-1	TRBV7-3	-	TRBD2	TGTGCCAGCAGCTTAACCCCTAGCGGGTTGAATGAGCAGTTCTTC	CASSLTPSGLNEQFF
TRBJ2-3	TRBV28	many	TRBD2	TGTGCCAGCAGGCTAGCGGGGCGCACAGATACGCAGTATTTT	CASRLAGRTDTQYF
TRBJ2-2	TRBV11-3	many	-	TGTGCCAGCAGCCCCCGGAGGGAGGCCGGGGAGCTGTTTTTT	CASSPRREAGELFF
TRBJ2-1	TRBV12-3/TRBV12-4	many	TRBD2	TGTGCCAGCAGTTTCGGCGGGGGATCCTACAATGAGCAGTTCTTC	CASSFGGGSYNEQFF
TRBJ2-2	TRBV24-1	-	-	TGTGCCACCAGTGGGAGTCAGGCACAAACCACCGGGAAGCTGTTTTTT	CATSGSQAQTTGKLFF
TRBJ2-1	TRBV18	few	TRBD2	TGTGCCAGCTCATCCAGGGGAGGGGTGACTAGCGGTAATGAGCAGTTCTTC	CASSSRGGVTSGNEQFF
TRBJ2-5	TRBV20-1	many	-	TGCAGTGCTAGAGCAAGGGCCACCAGAGAGACCCAGTACTTC	CSARARATRETQYF
TRBJ2-7	TRBV6-5	few	-	TGTGCCAGCAGTTCCCCGGTGGAGTCCTACGAGCAGTACTTC	CASSSPVESYEQYF
TRBJ1-2	TRBV10-1	few	-	TGCGCCAGCAGTGAGTCGACGGGGGCCGATGGCTACACCTTC	CASSESTGADGYTF
TRBJ2-1	TRBV4-1	-	-	TGCGCCAGCAGCCAAGAACCTGGGGGGGAGCAGTTCTTC	CASSQEPGGEQFF
TRBJ2-7	TRBV7-8	few	TRBD1	TGTGCCAGCAGGGGGACAGGGGGGGTCTACGAGCAGTACTTC	CASRGTGGVYEQYF
TRBJ2-7	TRBV27	many	-	TGTGCCAGCAGTCGGACCCGGACAGCCTACGAGCAGTACTTC	CASSRTRTAYEQYF
TRBJ2-1	TRBV11-1	-	-	TGTGCCAGCAGCTTAGCGCGGCCATCCTACAATGAGCAGTTCTTC	CASSLARPSYNEQFF
TRBJ2-7	TRBV28	many	TRBD1	TGTGCCAGCAGTTCAATAGGGGACAGGGTGTACTTC	CASSSIGDRVYF
TRBJ2-6	TRBV5-1	few	-	TGCGCCAGCAGCTTGGAGATTATGGGAACCCCATCTGGGGCCAACGTCCTGACTTTC	CASSLEIMGTPSGANVLTF
TRBJ2-1	TRBV27	few	-	TGTGCCAGCAGGCCCCCCTCGCGGCCCTACAATGAGCAGTTCTTC	CASRPPSRPYNEQFF
TRBJ1-4	TRBV5-6	few	-	TGTGCCAGCAGCTTGGGGGGTGTAGCGGAAAAACTGTTTTTT	CASSLGGVAEKLFF
TRBJ1-2	TRBV6-9	-	TRBD1	TGTGCCAGCAGTTACGGGACAGGGGGTTATGGCTACACCTTC	CASSYGTGGYGYTF
TRBJ2-5	TRBV29-1	-	TRBD2	TGCAGCGTTGCGCCGACTAGCGGGATGAGGGAGACCCAGTACTTC	CSVAPTSGMRETQYF
TRBJ2-7	TRBV11-3	many	-	TGTGCCAGCAGCTGGACCGGGACCGCGGGTCACGAGCAGTACTTC	CASSWTGTAGHEQYF
TRBJ1-1	TRBV28	few	-	TGTGCCAGCAGTTTTCCTCTCGGTGAAGGGGAGAACACTGAAGCTTTCTTT	CASSFPLGEGENTEAFF
TRBJ2-7	TRBV6-1	many	TRBD2	TGTGCCAGCAGTGGGACTAGCGGGAGAAAGTCCTACGAGCAGTACTTC	CASSGTSGRKSYEQYF
TRBJ2-3	TRBV28	many	TRBD2	TGTGCCAGCAGTTACCCCGGGACTAGGGCCCTTACGCAGTATTTT	CASSYPGTRALTQYF
TRBJ2-5	TRBV7-9	-	-	TGTGCCAGCAGCTTAGCGCTTTCCCCTGGGGAGACCCAGTACTTC	CASSLALSPGETQYF
TRBJ1-5	TRBV20-1	few	TRBD1	TGCAGTGCTAGAGTGGTTGGCGGGACAGGGTCCTCGGGGCAGCCCCAGCATTTT	CSARVVGGTGSSGQPQHF
TRBJ2-7	TRBV6-4	-	-	TGTGCCAGCAGTTACTCGGGGGCCGGCACCTACGAGCAGTACTTC	CASSYSGAGTYEQYF
TRBJ1-1	TRBV28	many	TRBD1	TGTGCCAGCTGGGGGACAGGGCGGTTCGGAGGCACTGAAGCTTTCTTT	CASWGTGRFGGTEAFF
TRBJ2-7	TRBV9	-	-	TGTGCCAGCAGCCCCGTTGGGAGCTCCTACGAGCAGTACTTC	CASSPVGSSYEQYF
TRBJ1-3	TRBV5-1	many	-	TGCGCCAGCAGCACTGACAGGGGAAACACCATATATTTT	CASSTDRGNTIYF
TRBJ1-3	TRBV6-1	many	-	TGTGCCAGCAGTGAAGTACCATTCTCTGGAAACACCATATATTTT	CASSEVPFSGNTIYF
TRBJ2-7	TRBV6-2/TRBV6-3	few	TRBD2	TGTGCCAGCCCACCCTTAGGGAGCGGGAGATACGAGCAGTACTTC	CASPPLGSGRYEQYF
TRBJ1-2	TRBV7-2	few	-	TGTGCCAGCAGCTTAGCCTTCTCTGGCTACACCTTC	CASSLAFSGYTF
TRBJ2-3	TRBV20-1	-	-	TGCAGTGCTAGAGATCTGCGTCGAGTTACGCGGTATTTT	CSARDLRRVTRYF
TRBJ2-4	TRBV7-3	many	TRBD1	TGTGCCAGCAGCTTAAAGAGGCCAGGGGGCGTAGGTGAAAACATTCAGTACTTC	CASSLKRPGGVGENIQYF
TRBJ2-2	TRBV11-2	many	TRBD2	TGTGCCAGCAGCCCCGGTAGCGGGAGGCTCGGGGAGCTGTTTTTT	CASSPGSGRLGELFF
TRBJ2-7	TRBV6-1	-	-	TGTGCCAGCGTTGCGGGGTCCGAGCAGTACTTC	CASVAGSEQYF
TRBJ2-7	TRBV29-1	many	TRBD1	TGCAGCGTTGAAGGGGGACAGGGGTCCTACGAGCAGTACTTC	CSVEGGQGSYEQYF
TRBJ2-3	TRBV6-1	few	-	TGTGCCAGCAGTATCAATAGACGGGGTTCAGATACGCAGTATTTT	CASSINRRGSDTQYF
TRBJ1-1	TRBV3-1	many	-	TGTGCCAGCAGCCAAGGGAGCATTTATTTCCGGAACACTGAAGCTTTCTTT	CASSQGSIYFRNTEAFF
TRBJ2-2	TRBV9	few	TRBD2	TGTGCCAGCAGCGTAGAAACTAGCGGGAGGAGTTGGACCGGGGAGCTGTTTTTT	CASSVETSGRSWTGELFF
TRBJ2-1	TRBV15	few	-	TGTGCCACCAGCAGAGATCTAGTAGAGAATGAGCAGTTCTTC	CATSRDLVENEQFF